The 30 T cell receptor beta chains reported below all come from one sample, sequenced in a study of blood T cell repertoires in COVID-19. Some clones are missing from TCRdb's copy, which holds only in-frame ones; the method was immunoSEQ multiplex PCR. The repertoire consists of some 21,000 clones, with approximately 90% occurring once and the leading ten covering under 20%. Sequenced sample: peripheral blood. Receptors originate from a man between 65 and 79 years old with active COVID-19.

The chain carries TRBV6-2 or TRBV6-3 and TRBJ1-6; D not certain. The CDR3 is made up of 15 amino acids. From germline, CDR1 is MNHEY and CDR2 SVGEGT. The V and J ends lost 2 bases and 8 bases respectively, with 13 bases between them. In DNA, the CDR3 is TGTGCCAGCAGTTACAGACCCCGACTAGATTCACCCCTCCACTTT. Amino acids: CASSYRPRLDSPLHF.

The sample holds one count of this clone. The rearrangement joins TRBV5-6 to TRBJ1-1; 8 bases are a match to TRBD1. The germline V gene encodes CDR1 SGHDT and CDR2 YYEEEE. The CDR3 has 15 amino acids. V shed 4 bases and J 1 base; nucleotides not matched to a gene: 6. CDR3 protein: CASSQTGQGNTEAFF. In DNA, the CDR3 is TGTGCCAGCAGCCAAACCGGACAGGGGAACACTGAAGCTTTCTTT.

V and J are TRBV25-1 and TRBJ1-2; no clear D gene. Trimming shortened V by 4 bases and J by 7 bases, and 13 bases separated the two germline ends. The CDR3 runs 13 residues. Per the germline V gene, CDR1 is MGHDK and CDR2 is SYGVNS. This CDR3 is CASSGGGLSGYTF. In nucleotides, the CDR3 is TGTGCCAGCAGTGGAGGAGGGCTGAGTGGCTACACCTTC.

The chain combines TRBV6-6 with TRBJ1-5, with a possible D match to TRBD1 (5 bases). The CDR3 has 19 residues. Germline CDR1 MNHNY, CDR2 SVGAGI (reference sequence). V was shortened by 5 bases and J by 0 bases, with 23 bases between the two germline ends. CDR3 amino acids: CASSPPARGLGYSNQPQHF. CDR3 in DNA: TGTGCCAGCAGTCCCCCTGCAAGGGGTTTGGGATATAGCAATCAGCCCCAGCATTTT.

The chain joins TRBV12-3 or TRBV12-4 to TRBJ1-4, with no clear D. Trimming removed 5 bases at V and 8 bases at J, with 9 bases between. There are 12 residues in the CDR3. As DNA, the CDR3 is TGTGCCAGCAGTGTTAGAGGGGAAAAACTGTTTTTT. This encodes CASSVRGEKLFF.

V gene TRBV15 combines with J gene TRBJ1-6, with D maybe TRBD1 (5 bases). The CDR3 is made up of 14 amino acids. V lost 3 bases, J lost 5 bases, and 8 bases lay in between. In germline, CDR1 is LNHNV, CDR2 YYDKDF (reference sequence). The CDR3 sequence is CATSRDNHNSPLHF. CDR3 DNA: TGTGCCACCAGCAGGGACAATCATAATTCACCCCTCCACTTT.

This chain uses TRBV24-1 with TRBJ2-5, with a tentative D call TRBD2 (5 bases). The CDR3 contains 13 residues. Trimming cost V 3 bases and J 4 bases, with 8 bases left between them. Looked up from germline, CDR1 is KGHDR and CDR2 is SFDVKD. The CDR3 coding sequence is TGTGCCACCAGTGATGGGAGTAGAGAGACCCAGTACTTC. Protein: CATSDGSRETQYF.

V is TRBV18 and J is TRBJ1-4, with a possible D match to TRBD1 (5 bases). Germline lookup yields CDR1 KGHSH and CDR2 LQKENI. V gave up 1 base and J gave up 3 bases, with 9 bases separating them. The CDR3 loop spans 15 amino acids. The CDR3 DNA sequence: TGTGCCAGCTCACCACTCCAGGGCCCTAATGAAAAACTGTTTTTT. Translation: CASSPLQGPNEKLFF.

This clone turned up a few times. The chain links TRBV5-4 to TRBJ1-6, with D unclear. Germline V CDR1 and CDR2: SGHNT, YYREEE (reference sequence). Trimming shortened V by 4 bases and J by 7 bases, and 9 bases separated the two germline ends. This CDR3 contains 13 residues. CDR3 DNA: TGTGCCAGCAGCCCCGGGTGGAATTCACCCCTCCACTTT. The encoded protein is CASSPGWNSPLHF.

This clone was seen more than once but under ten times. This chain connects TRBV15 to TRBJ1-1; D is possibly TRBD1 (5 bases). Trimming removed 1 base at V and 0 bases at J, with 9 bases between. The CDR3 sequence is 15 residues long. Germline V gives CDR1 LNHNV, CDR2 YYDKDF (reference sequence). The CDR3 nucleotides are TGTGCCACCAGCAGAGGGGCGGGGCTGAACACTGAAGCTTTCTTT. This translates into CATSRGAGLNTEAFF.

The sample holds one count of this clone. The genes are TRBV30 and TRBJ1-1, with unresolved D. V was clipped by 3 bases and J by 7 bases, with 9 bases between them. Germline lookup yields CDR1 GTSNPN and CDR2 SVGIG (reference sequence). The CDR3 spans 11 residues. In DNA, the CDR3 is TGTGCCTGGAGAGAACGCGATGAAGCTTTCTTT. Its protein product is CAWRERDEAFF.

CDR3 loop: CASSFSVPPLGEQFF. The CDR3, as DNA: TGTGCCAGCAGCTTCAGCGTACCGCCTCTCGGTGAGCAGTTCTTC. V and J are TRBV5-4 and TRBJ2-1; D gene uncertain. Germline V gives CDR1 SGHNT, CDR2 YYREEE (reference sequence). There are 15 residues in the CDR3. V was shortened by 2 bases and J by 9 bases, with 18 bases between the two germline ends.

This chain uses TRBV7-9 with TRBJ2-4, with a possible D match to TRBD1 (6 bases). Germline loops: CDR1 SEHNR, CDR2 FQNEAQ (reference sequence). Trimming left V 5 bases short and J 7 bases short, with 18 bases between. The CDR3 runs 15 residues. The CDR3 DNA reads TGTGCCAGCAGCGAACCGGACAGAGGGTCGAACATTCAGTACTTC. Residues: CASSEPDRGSNIQYF.

V and J are TRBV11-3 and TRBJ2-6, with a weak D call TRBD1 (6 bases). Trimming took 5 bases from V and 0 from J, leaving 14 bases between them. Germline CDR1 reads SGHNT; CDR2 reads YENEEA. CDR3 length equals 17 residues. CDR3 bases: TGTGCCAGCAGCGACCGGACAGAACACTCTGGGGCCAACGTCCTGACTTTC. Amino acids: CASSDRTEHSGANVLTF.

This rearrangement joins TRBV7-8 to TRBJ1-1; D unclear. V was clipped by 7 bases and J by 1 base, with 13 bases between them. Germline assignment: CDR1 SGHVS and CDR2 FQNEAQ. CDR3 length: 14 amino acids. CDR3: CASTPGGGNTEAFF. The CDR3 bases are TGTGCCAGCACCCCTGGTGGAGGGAACACTGAAGCTTTCTTT.

This chain links TRBV30 with TRBJ2-2, with D hard to call. CDR3 length: 15 residues. V was shortened by 6 bases and J by 2 bases, with 16 bases between the two germline ends. Germline-derived CDR1 and CDR2 are GTSNPN and SVGIG (reference sequence). The CDR3 coding sequence is TGTGCCTGCCTCGCCGGTCCGTCAAACACCGGGGAGCTGTTTTTT. Translation gives CACLAGPSNTGELFF.

Details on this clone: The same CDR3 arises from other DNA sequences in this sample as well. The chain has TRBV9 and TRBJ2-3, with 11 positions matching TRBD1. J lost 2 bases, V lost 0 bases, and 2 bases had no gene match. CDR1 and CDR2 (germline): SGDLS, YYNGEE. The CDR3 totals 16 residues. This CDR3 reads CASSVGTGGYTDTQYF. The DNA for the CDR3 is TGTGCCAGCAGCGTAGGGACAGGGGGCTACACAGATACGCAGTATTTT.

This clone was seen once. This chain uses TRBV11-2 with TRBJ2-1, with 14 bases identical to TRBD2. V was clipped by 5 bases and J by 7 bases; unmatched bases: 16. This CDR3 has 19 residues. Germline V gives CDR1 SGHAT, CDR2 FQNNGV. The CDR3 loop is CASSLSWGGLAGGSNEQFF. The CDR3 DNA sequence: TGTGCCAGCAGCCTTAGTTGGGGAGGACTAGCGGGAGGAAGTAATGAGCAGTTCTTC.

This chain connects TRBV5-4 to TRBJ2-7; 10 nucleotides align to TRBD2. Germline values: CDR1 SGHNT, CDR2 YYREEE (reference sequence). The CDR3 has 16 residues. Trimming removed 0 bases from V and 0 bases from J; junction bases left unmatched: 3. This chain's CDR3 is CASSLALAGASYEQYF. For the CDR3, the DNA is TGTGCCAGCAGCTTGGCCCTAGCGGGGGCCTCCTACGAGCAGTACTTC.

The chain recombines TRBV2 with TRBJ1-2; no definite D call. V was clipped by 6 bases and J by 4 bases, with 18 bases between them. This CDR3 region has 15 residues. CDR1 SNHLY and CDR2 FYNNEI come from the germline V gene. The CDR3 spells CASSLGIPVGYGYTF. CDR3 nucleotides: TGTGCCAGCAGCCTAGGAATACCCGTGGGCTATGGCTACACCTTC. Full variable domain (rest looked up from reference TRBV2 and TRBJ1-2): EPEVTQTPSHQVTQMGQEVILRCVPISNHLYFYWYRQILGQKVEFLVSFYNNEISEKSEIFDDQFSVERPDGSNFTLKIRSTKLEDSAMYFCASSLGIPVGYGYTFGSGTRLTVV.

CDR3 region: CASSPRDRVTDTQYF. The CDR3 DNA follows: TGTGCCAGCAGCCCGAGGGACAGGGTTACAGATACGCAGTATTTT. V usage is TRBV3-1 (or the pseudogene TRBV3-2) and J usage is TRBJ2-3; 9 bases match TRBD1. The J segment lost 3 bases and the V segment lost 4 bases, leaving 5 bases of the junction unmatched. Germline values: CDR1 LGHDT, CDR2 YNNKEL (reference sequence). The CDR3 length is 15 residues.

J is TRBJ1-2 and V is TRBV27; unclear D gene. Germline V gives CDR1 MNHEY, CDR2 SMNVEV (reference sequence). There are 20 residues in the CDR3. Trimming left V 5 bases short and J 6 bases short, with 34 bases between. CDR3 in DNA: TGTGCCAGCAGTCAAAGAGGGAGCTATGGCAGATTAATCCCTGGTGATGGCTACACCTTC. It translates to CASSQRGSYGRLIPGDGYTF.

V gene TRBV6-5 combines with J gene TRBJ2-7, with no clear D. Trimming removed 8 bases from V and 3 bases from J, with 14 bases in between. Germline CDR1 reads MNHEY; CDR2 reads SVGAGI. This CDR3 has 13 amino acids. CDR3 protein: CASRPGTFYEQYF. In nucleotides, the CDR3 is TGTGCCAGCCGGCCAGGAACATTCTACGAGCAGTACTTC.

This clone has more than one count but fewer than ten. The chain uses TRBV7-8 and TRBJ2-2, with 10 bases fitting TRBD2. There are 18 residues in the CDR3. V lost 5 bases and J lost 5; bases outside the gene matches: 14. Looked up from germline, CDR1 is SGHVS and CDR2 is FQNEAQ. DNA of the CDR3: TGTGCCAGCAGCCCTCAGAGAGTGGGACTAGCGAGGACCGGGGAGCTGTTTTTT. Protein product: CASSPQRVGLARTGELFF.

This chain joins TRBV15 and TRBJ2-3; D unclear. V dropped 4 bases and J dropped 2 bases, with 10 bases sitting between them. CDR1 and CDR2 (germline): LNHNV, YYDKDF (reference sequence). This CDR3 is built from 14 residues. The CDR3 coding sequence is TGTGCCACCAGCATTCGAGAGCACACAGATACGCAGTATTTT. Translation: CATSIREHTDTQYF.

The chain has TRBV19 and TRBJ1-2; TRBD1 might be the D (6 bases). The V and J ends lost 8 bases and 6 bases respectively, with 13 bases between them. CDR3 size: 12 residues. The germline V gene encodes CDR1 LNHDA and CDR2 SQIVND (reference sequence). CDR3 protein: CASSEGGNGYTF. The DNA of the CDR3 is TGTGCCAGTTCAGAGGGGGGGAATGGCTACACCTTC. The complete variable domain, with remaining parts taken from reference TRBV19 and TRBJ1-2, reads DGGITQSPKYLFRKEGQNVTLSCEQNLNHDAMYWYRQDPGQGLRLIYYSQIVNDFQKGDIAEGYSVSREKKESFPLTVTSAQKNPTAFYLCASSEGGNGYTFGSGTRLTVV.

The chain links TRBV6-5 to TRBJ1-1; a weak D match, TRBD1 (5 bases). This CDR3 comprises 11 residues. Germline CDR1 and CDR2: MNHEY and SVGAGI. Deletions cut 8 bases from V and 7 bases from J, with 11 bases between. CDR3 sequence reads: CASLNGGEAFF. CDR3 DNA sequence: TGTGCCAGCCTTAACGGGGGTGAAGCTTTCTTT.

This clone appeared once. The CDR3 DNA is TGTGCCAGCACACCAGGGGGCTCTGGGGCCAACGTCCTGACTTTC. Translated, it gives CASTPGGSGANVLTF. The chain is built from TRBV27 and TRBJ2-6; 7 bases line up with TRBD1. Trimming took 7 bases from V and 0 from J; bases not matched to a gene: 3. Per the germline V gene, CDR1 is MNHEY and CDR2 is SMNVEV (reference sequence). The CDR3 extends over 15 amino acids.

The rearrangement links TRBV2 to TRBJ1-2; 7 positions agree with TRBD1. Trimming took 6 bases from V and 5 from J; bases not matched to a gene: 12. CDR3 size: 15 residues. CDR1 SNHLY and CDR2 FYNNEI come from the germline V gene. In DNA, the CDR3 is TGTGCCAGCAGGCTGCGAGGGACAGCGATTTATGGCTACACCTTC. Its protein is CASRLRGTAIYGYTF.

The chain employs TRBV3-1 (or the pseudogene TRBV3-2) and TRBJ2-7; 7 bases map to TRBD2. The CDR3 spans 16 residues. Germline assignment: CDR1 LGHDT and CDR2 YNNKEL (reference sequence). The trim removed 1 base at V and 2 bases at J, leaving 8 bases unmatched. This chain's CDR3 is CASSQVGLAAAYEQYF. CDR3 sequence (DNA): TGTGCCAGCAGCCAAGTGGGGCTAGCGGCCGCCTACGAGCAGTACTTC.